This TCR beta chain came from a study of blood T cell repertoires in COVID-19. Study-level background: Acute-phase and convalescent COVID-19 samples originated in the United States, Italy and Spain.

Per the original data handling: Reference gene primer amplification in the assay estimated nucleated cell counts. Sequencing was performed with immunoSEQ multiplex PCR; in TCRdb, only in-frame clones are kept and a portion is missing. V, J and clone size derive from that table, while D and trimming were established from the DNA sequence. The sample consists of over 50,000 clones, just under 85% of them appearing once. Germline V CDR1 and CDR2: MNHEY, SVGEGT. J gave up 5 bases and V 5 bases, and 2 bases lay outside the gene matches. There are 12 residues in the CDR3. The chain employs TRBV6-2 or TRBV6-3 and TRBJ1-2, with TRBD1 matching over 7 bases. This sequence originates from a man between 65 and 85 years old with acute or convalescent COVID-19. The sequencing sample was made of peripheral blood. This chain's CDR3 is CASSQTGYGYTF. The CDR3 nucleotides are TGTGCCAGCAGTCAGACAGGGTATGGCTACACCTTC.